What follows describes a single T cell receptor (beta chain). Many counts were recorded for this clonotype. Its antigen is not yet known. Per-nucleotide qualities are absent, and no much larger clonotype sits a single base away. For CDR1 and CDR2, the germline V gene (reference sequence) lists SEHNR and FQNEAQ. Inclusive of the bounding cysteine and phenylalanine, the CDR3 is 15 residues long. Of all the DNA, just the CDR3 is kept, 45 bases in frame from base 1. Trimmed from V: 5 bases; trimmed from J: 2 bases; junction bases lacking a gene match: 8. A case-control design nested within a healthcare worker cohort in London, UK, was used, with weekly nasopharyngeal swab PCR tests and blood sampling performed. Healthcare workers were recruited during the week of the UK lockdown, between 23 and 31 March 2020, and followed weekly for up to about 15 weeks. This entry belongs to a study of early T cells in non-severe SARS-CoV-2 infection (dated by TCRdb to 2020 to 2022). As for the study more broadly: TCR sequencing used bulk RNA from unsorted whole blood, so alpha and beta chains could not be paired. What the authors observed across the whole study: Matching against VDJdb was skewed toward anti-spike CD8 responses, likely underestimated virus-specific expansions, and missed private and CD4 specificities.

Library preparation was by 5' RACE. Sequencer: NextSeq 500. Unique molecular identifiers were attached to individual cDNA molecules in the TCR library protocol so that sequencing error and PCR bias could be corrected. Sequencing covered both TCR alpha and beta chains, and within each sample the abundances of alpha and beta sequences were tightly co-correlated. Per the original workflow: Decombinator V4 was used to annotate TCR sequences for V gene, J gene and CDR3. Expanded TCRs were defined as changing significantly between any two time points under a Poisson model with p below 0.0001. TCR abundances were normalised to the total number of TCRs sequenced per sample and were expressed as counts per million. TRAV1-2 paired with TRAJ12, TRAJ20 or TRAJ33 defined MAIT TCRs, while TRAV10 paired with TRAJ18 defined iNKT TCRs. VDJdb, accessed 1 November 2021, was searched for CMV, EBV and SARS-CoV-2 annotated TCRs, with TCRs annotated for multiple antigens excluded. In-frame beta chains were kept once TCRdb had trimmed the public reads at Q25 with fastp and called clones with MiXCR. Duplicate CDR3 protein sequences are folded into a single record with the most common DNA and genes. The V and J calls were determined by TCRdb, not by the authors. Recorded for this sample are 25,000 to 30,000 distinct CDR3 sequences; about 10% of them occurred a single time. About an eighth of the sample is in the top ten clones.

The TCR comes from an adult who was a healthcare worker with PCR-confirmed SARS-CoV-2 infection or an uninfected control (not recorded which). The V and J segments used are TRBV7-9 and TRBJ1-1, and 7 junction bases match TRBD1. The sequenced material came from whole blood. The nucleotides are TGTGCCAGCAGCACGGGACAGCCAGATAACACTGAAGCTTTCTTT. Translated, it gives CASSTGQPDNTEAFF.